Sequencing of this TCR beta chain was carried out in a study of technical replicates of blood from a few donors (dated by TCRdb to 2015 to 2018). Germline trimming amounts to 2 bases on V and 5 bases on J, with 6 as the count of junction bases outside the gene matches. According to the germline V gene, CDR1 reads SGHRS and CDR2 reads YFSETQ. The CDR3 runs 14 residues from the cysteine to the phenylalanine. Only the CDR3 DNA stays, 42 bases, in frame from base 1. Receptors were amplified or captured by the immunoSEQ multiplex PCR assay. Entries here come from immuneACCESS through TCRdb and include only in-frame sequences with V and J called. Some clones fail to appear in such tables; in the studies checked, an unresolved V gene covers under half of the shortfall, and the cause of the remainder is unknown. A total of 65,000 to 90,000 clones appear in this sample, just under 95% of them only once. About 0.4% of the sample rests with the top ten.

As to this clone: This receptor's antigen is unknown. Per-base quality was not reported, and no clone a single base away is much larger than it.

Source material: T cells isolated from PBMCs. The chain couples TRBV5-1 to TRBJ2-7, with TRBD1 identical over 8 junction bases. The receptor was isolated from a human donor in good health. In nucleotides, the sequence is TGCGCCAGCAGCTTCACGGGACAGGTTCACGAGCAGTACTTC. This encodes CASSFTGQVHEQYF.